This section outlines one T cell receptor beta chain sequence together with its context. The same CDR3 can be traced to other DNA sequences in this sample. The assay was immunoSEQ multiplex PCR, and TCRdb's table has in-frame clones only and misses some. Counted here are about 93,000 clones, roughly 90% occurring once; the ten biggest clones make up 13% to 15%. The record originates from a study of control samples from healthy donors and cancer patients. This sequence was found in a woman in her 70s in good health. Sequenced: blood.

The CDR3 loop is CASSPGTGKDTQYF. Written as DNA, the CDR3 is TGTGCCAGCAGCCCCGGGACAGGGAAGGATACGCAGTATTTT. The chain recombines TRBV5-5 with TRBJ2-3, with 9 bases aligning to TRBD1. Germline V gene sequence: CDR1 SGHKS, CDR2 YYEKEE (reference sequence). Losses at the gene ends were 4 bases for V and 6 bases for J; bases not matched to a gene: 6. The CDR3 covers 14 residues. The complete variable domain, with remaining parts taken from reference TRBV5-5 and TRBJ2-3, reads DAGVTQSPTHLIKTRGQQVTLRCSPISGHKSVSWYQQVLGQGPQFIFQYYEKEERGRGNFPDRFSARQFPNYSSELNVNALLLGDSALYLCASSPGTGKDTQYFGPGTRLTVL.